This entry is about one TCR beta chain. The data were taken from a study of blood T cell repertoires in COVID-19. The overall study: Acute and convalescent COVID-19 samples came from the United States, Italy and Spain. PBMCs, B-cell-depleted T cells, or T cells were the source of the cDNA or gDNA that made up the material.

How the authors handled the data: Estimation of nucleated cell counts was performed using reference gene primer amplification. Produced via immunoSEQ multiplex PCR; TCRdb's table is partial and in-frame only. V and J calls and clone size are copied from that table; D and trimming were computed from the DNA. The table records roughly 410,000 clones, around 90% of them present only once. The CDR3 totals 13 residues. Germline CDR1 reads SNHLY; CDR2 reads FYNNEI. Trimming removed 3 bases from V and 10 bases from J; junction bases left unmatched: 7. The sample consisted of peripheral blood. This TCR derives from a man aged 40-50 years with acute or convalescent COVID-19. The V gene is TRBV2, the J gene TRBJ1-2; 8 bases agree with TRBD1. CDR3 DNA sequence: TGTGCCAGCAGTGAGGCCAGGGGGCCGCCCTACACCTTC. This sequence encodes CASSEARGPPYTF. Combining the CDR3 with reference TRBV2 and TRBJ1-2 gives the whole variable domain EPEVTQTPSHQVTQMGQEVILRCVPISNHLYFYWYRQILGQKVEFLVSFYNNEISEKSEIFDDQFSVERPDGSNFTLKIRSTKLEDSAMYFCASSEARGPPYTFGSGTRLTVV.